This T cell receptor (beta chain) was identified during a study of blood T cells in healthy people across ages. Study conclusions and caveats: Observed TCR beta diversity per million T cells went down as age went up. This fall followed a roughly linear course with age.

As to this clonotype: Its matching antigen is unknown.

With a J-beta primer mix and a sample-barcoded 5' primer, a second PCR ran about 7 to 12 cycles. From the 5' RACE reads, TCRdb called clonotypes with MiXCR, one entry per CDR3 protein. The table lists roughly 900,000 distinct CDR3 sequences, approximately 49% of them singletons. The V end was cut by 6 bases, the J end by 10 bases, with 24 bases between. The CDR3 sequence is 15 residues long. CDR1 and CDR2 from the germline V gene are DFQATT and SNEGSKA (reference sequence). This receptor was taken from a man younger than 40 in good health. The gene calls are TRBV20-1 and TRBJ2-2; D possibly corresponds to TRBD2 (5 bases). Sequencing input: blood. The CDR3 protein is CSALDGETGYEELFF. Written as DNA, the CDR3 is TGCAGTGCGCTCGACGGGGAGACGGGTTACGAGGAGCTGTTTTTT.